This T cell receptor (beta chain) was retrieved from a study of Ad26.COV2.S vaccination and SARS-CoV-2 variants. Study at large: Donor had been placed in the Ad26.COV2.S arm of the COV1001 trial. Study findings and constraints: Spike-specific TCR breadth ran higher among vaccine recipients than placebo recipients. Substantial post-vaccination breadth of spike-specific CD8+ and CD4+ T cell responses was reported.

TCRdb's copy holds only in-frame clones and misses some; the assay was immunoSEQ multiplex PCR. The data hold under 500,000 clones, with approximately 92% observed a single time. With respect to this clone: The antigen remains undetermined.

V lost 0 bases and J lost 1, with 6 bases in between. Germline CDR1 is SEHNR and CDR2 is FQNEAQ (reference sequence). The CDR3 spans 14 residues. Treatment specified: about 20 received Ad26.COV2.S at low or high dose, single or two shots; five or six received placebo; per-sample allocation not given. Day 63 after the first vaccine or placebo injection was the time point for sampling. The chain links TRBV7-9 to TRBJ2-5; D is unresolved. Source: peripheral blood, taken in a trial of Ad26.COV2.S vaccine versus placebo. This receptor was taken from a person between 18 and 59 years old who received the Ad26.COV2.S COVID-19 vaccine or a placebo. CDR3 in amino acids: CASSLAVRQETQYF. Here the CDR3 DNA reads TGTGCCAGCAGCTTAGCAGTACGCCAAGAGACCCAGTACTTC.